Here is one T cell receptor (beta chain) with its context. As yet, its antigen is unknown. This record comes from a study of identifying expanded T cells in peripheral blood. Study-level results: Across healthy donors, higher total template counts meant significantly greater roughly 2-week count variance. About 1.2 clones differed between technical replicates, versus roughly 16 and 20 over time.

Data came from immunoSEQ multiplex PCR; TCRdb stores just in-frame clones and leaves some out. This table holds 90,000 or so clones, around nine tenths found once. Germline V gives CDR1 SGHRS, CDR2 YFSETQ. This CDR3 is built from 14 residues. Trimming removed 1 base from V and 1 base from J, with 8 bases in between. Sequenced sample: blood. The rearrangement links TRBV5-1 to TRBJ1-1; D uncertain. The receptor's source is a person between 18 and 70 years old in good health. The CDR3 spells CASSLRSGNTEAFF. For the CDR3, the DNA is TGCGCCAGCAGCTTGAGGTCGGGGAACACTGAAGCTTTCTTT.